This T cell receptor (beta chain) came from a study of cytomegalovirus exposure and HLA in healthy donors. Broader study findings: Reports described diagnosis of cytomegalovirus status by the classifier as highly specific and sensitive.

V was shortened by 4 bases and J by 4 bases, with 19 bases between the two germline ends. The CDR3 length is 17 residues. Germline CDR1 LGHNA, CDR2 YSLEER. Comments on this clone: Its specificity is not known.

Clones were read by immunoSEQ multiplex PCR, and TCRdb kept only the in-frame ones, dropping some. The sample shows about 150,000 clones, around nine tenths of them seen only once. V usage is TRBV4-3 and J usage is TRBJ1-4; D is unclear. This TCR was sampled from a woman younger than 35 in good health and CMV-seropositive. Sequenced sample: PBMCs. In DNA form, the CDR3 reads TGCGCCAGCAGCCTACTCGGGGTCGGCCTTTTTAATGAAAAACTGTTTTTT. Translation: CASSLLGVGLFNEKLFF.